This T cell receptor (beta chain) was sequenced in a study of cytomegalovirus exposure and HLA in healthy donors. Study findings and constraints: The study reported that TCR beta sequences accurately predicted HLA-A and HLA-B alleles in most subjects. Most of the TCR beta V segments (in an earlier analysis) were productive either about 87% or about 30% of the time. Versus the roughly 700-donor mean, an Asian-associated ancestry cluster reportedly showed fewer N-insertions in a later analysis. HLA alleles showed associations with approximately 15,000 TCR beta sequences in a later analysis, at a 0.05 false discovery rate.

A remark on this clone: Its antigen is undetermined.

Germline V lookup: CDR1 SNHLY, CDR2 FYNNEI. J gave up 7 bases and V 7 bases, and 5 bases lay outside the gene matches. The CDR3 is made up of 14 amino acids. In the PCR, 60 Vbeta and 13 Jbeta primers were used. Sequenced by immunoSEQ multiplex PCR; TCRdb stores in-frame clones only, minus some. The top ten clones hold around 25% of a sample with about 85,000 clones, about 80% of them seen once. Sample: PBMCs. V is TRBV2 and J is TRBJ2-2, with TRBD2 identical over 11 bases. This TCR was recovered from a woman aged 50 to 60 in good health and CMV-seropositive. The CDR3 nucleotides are TGTGCCAGCATCCTGGGACTAGCGGACGGGGAGCTGTTTTTT. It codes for CASILGLADGELFF. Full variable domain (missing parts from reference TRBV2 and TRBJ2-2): EPEVTQTPSHQVTQMGQEVILRCVPISNHLYFYWYRQILGQKVEFLVSFYNNEISEKSEIFDDQFSVERPDGSNFTLKIRSTKLEDSAMYFCASILGLADGELFFGEGSRLTVL.